The next 32 T cell receptor beta chains were all read from a single sample in a study of T-cell reconstitution after alpha-beta-depleted transplantation in children. Unique molecular identifiers were built into the TCRbeta library. A single record per CDR3 protein comes from TCRdb applying MiXCR to the PCR reads. The sample shows about 510,000 distinct CDR3 sequences, 11% of them seen only once. The sample here was PBMCs, mostly from graft donor cells, taken 180 days after TCRalphabeta/CD19-depleted stem cell transplant. These receptors were obtained from a female patient between 2 and 15 years old who had a stem cell transplant for aplastic anemia, so the T cells may come from the graft donor.

This clonotype was counted only a few times. The V and J genes are TRBV12-3 or TRBV12-4 and TRBJ2-1; the D is unclear. The CDR3 is made up of 16 amino acids. Trimming cost V 7 bases and J 2 bases, with 18 bases left between them. CDR3 sequence reads: CASTILHSSAYNEQFF. The CDR3 coding sequence is TGTGCCAGCACCATACTGCATAGCAGCGCCTACAATGAGCAGTTCTTC.

Many counts were recorded for this clonotype. V and J are TRBV4-2 and TRBJ1-3, with D unresolved. The germline CDR1 and CDR2 sequences are LGHNA and YNFKEQ. This CDR3 has 17 amino acids. Trimming removed 2 bases from V and 3 bases from J, with 17 bases in between. DNA of the CDR3: TGTGCCAGCAGCCAATCGCTCGGGCCAACCTATGGAAACACCATATATTTT. Translation gives CASSQSLGPTYGNTIYF.

This clonotype was counted ten times or more. This chain links TRBV6-5 with TRBJ1-2, with TRBD1 matching 9 bases. Germline CDR1 reads MNHEY; CDR2 reads SVGAGI. The CDR3 runs to 14 residues. V was pared by 2 bases and J by 2 bases, with 0 bases of the junction left unmatched. CDR3: CASSYDRGNYGYTF. For the CDR3, the DNA is TGTGCCAGCAGTTACGACAGGGGGAACTATGGCTACACCTTC.

This clonotype was counted only a few times. The rearrangement joins TRBV5-4 to TRBJ2-1; 7 bases align to TRBD2. V dropped 7 bases and J dropped 3; count of bases not matched to a gene: 13. The CDR3 length is 16 residues. CDR1 and CDR2 from the germline V gene are SGHNT and YYREEE (reference sequence). In DNA form, the CDR3 reads TGTGCCAGCGGACGTGGAGGGGCTAGCGGCTACAATGAGCAGTTCTTC. Amino acid sequence: CASGRGGASGYNEQFF.

This clonotype has only a few counts. DNA of the CDR3: TGTGCCACCAGCAGAGATCAGGGGTACTATGAAGCTTTCTTT. Translation: CATSRDQGYYEAFF. This chain uses TRBV15 with TRBJ1-1, with TRBD1 as a possible D gene (6 bases). The CDR3 sequence is 14 residues long. Germline V lookup: CDR1 LNHNV, CDR2 YYDKDF (reference sequence). The germline V and J ends were trimmed by 0 bases and 7 bases, with 12 bases remaining between them.

The chain employs TRBV6-2 or TRBV6-3 and TRBJ2-7; 10 bases line up with TRBD1. V shed 6 bases, J shed 3 bases, and the junction held 2 bases outside the gene matches. This CDR3 is 13 amino acids long. Germline V CDR1 and CDR2: MNHEY, SVGEGT. CDR3 protein: CASRGDRGYEQYV. The CDR3 DNA reads TGTGCCAGCAGGGGGGACAGGGGCTACGAGCAGTACGTC.

The J gene is TRBJ2-4, the V gene TRBV12-3 or TRBV12-4; 10 nucleotides align to TRBD1. J gave up 0 bases and V 1 base, and 6 bases lay outside the gene matches. The CDR3 sequence is 18 residues long. CDR3 sequence: CASSLGTGGGVAKNIQYF. The CDR3 DNA is TGTGCCAGCAGTTTAGGGACAGGGGGTGGGGTAGCCAAAAACATTCAGTACTTC.

This clonotype was seen only a few times. This sequence joins TRBV28 and TRBJ2-1; 12 bases are a match to TRBD1. The germline V gene has CDR1 MDHEN and CDR2 SYDVKM. The junction had 11 bases not matched to a gene; V was cut back by 5 bases and J by 12 bases. The CDR3 is 15 residues long. CDR3 sequence (DNA): TGTGCCAGCAGTCTCGGGACAGGGGGCGCTCCCCCGCAGTTCTTC. It yields the protein CASSLGTGGAPPQFF.

This clonotype has only a few counts. The genes are TRBV6-5 and TRBJ2-1; D ambiguous. V was cut by 2 bases and J by 8 bases, with 13 bases left in between. This CDR3 has 14 amino acids. From germline, CDR1 is MNHEY and CDR2 SVGAGI. CDR3 region: CASSYRADGDEQFF. The CDR3 DNA follows: TGTGCCAGCAGTTACAGGGCAGATGGCGATGAGCAGTTCTTC.

The gene calls are TRBV7-2 and TRBJ2-7; 7 nucleotides agree with TRBD1. Germline trimming cut 4 bases from V and 2 bases from J; bases unmatched to any gene: 5. The CDR3 extends over 14 amino acids. The V gene's germline CDR1 is SGHTA and CDR2 FQGNSA. The CDR3 spells CASSSWTGPYEQYV. The DNA of the CDR3 is TGTGCCAGCAGCTCTTGGACAGGCCCCTACGAGCAGTACGTC.

Only one count was recorded for this clonotype. This CDR3 is CASSRDRPNLFTDTQYF. DNA of the CDR3: TGTGCCAGCAGCCGGGACAGACCGAACCTATTCACAGATACGCAGTATTTT. The chain joins TRBV5-4 to TRBJ2-3; 7 nucleotides line up with TRBD1. This CDR3 is built from 17 residues. Germline values: CDR1 SGHNT, CDR2 YYREEE (reference sequence). After removal of 4 bases from V and 2 bases from J, the junction contained 13 bases not matched to a gene.

This rearrangement joins TRBV7-8 to TRBJ1-1, with TRBD1 matching 9 bases. Trimming cost V 5 bases and J 7 bases; bases outside gene matches: 5. The germline V gene encodes CDR1 SGHVS and CDR2 FQNEAQ. CDR3 length: 13 amino acids. The CDR3: CASSPTGGNEAFF. Written as DNA, the CDR3 is TGTGCCAGCAGCCCTACAGGGGGCAATGAAGCTTTCTTT.

The table lists this clonotype with many counts. The V and J genes are TRBV9 and TRBJ2-7; 10 nucleotides line up with TRBD1. CDR1 is SGDLS, CDR2 YYNGEE, per germline. Trimming removed 6 bases from V and 3 bases from J; junction bases left unmatched: 6. CDR3 size: 14 residues. Here the CDR3 DNA reads TGTGCCAGCACCCTAGGGACAGGGGACTACGAGCAGTACTTC. Amino acids: CASTLGTGDYEQYF.

At least ten counts were recorded for this clonotype. The chain links TRBV5-1 to TRBJ2-1; the match to TRBD2 covers 13 bases. The CDR3 sequence is 19 residues long. Looked up from germline, CDR1 is SGHRS and CDR2 is YFSETQ. V trimming: 5 bases; J trimming: 0 bases; junction bases outside the gene matches: 11. In DNA, the CDR3 is TGCGCCAGCAGGGATGGTCTGAGGACTAGCGGGAGCTCCTACAATGAGCAGTTCTTC. Translated: CASRDGLRTSGSSYNEQFF.

This clonotype was seen a few times. The chain recombines TRBV6-5 with TRBJ2-7; D perhaps matches TRBD2 (6 bases). The V and J ends lost 0 bases and 2 bases respectively, with 11 bases between them. Germline CDR1 reads MNHEY; CDR2 reads SVGAGI. The length of the CDR3 is 15 residues. The CDR3 region is CASSYSRDSTYEQYF. The CDR3 coding sequence is TGTGCCAGCAGTTACTCGAGGGACTCTACCTACGAGCAGTACTTC.

The rearrangement uses TRBV28 and TRBJ2-7; D unclear. The CDR3 consists of 13 residues. The germline gives CDR1 MDHEN, CDR2 SYDVKM. V lost 5 bases, J lost 2 bases, and 10 bases lay in between. The CDR3 here is CASSPQFPYEQYF. The CDR3 DNA reads TGTGCCAGCAGTCCGCAATTTCCCTACGAGCAGTACTTC.

The chain carries TRBV29-1 and TRBJ1-3, with 8 nucleotides matching TRBD1. The CDR3 runs to 17 residues. Germline trimming cut 0 bases from V and 0 bases from J; bases unmatched to any gene: 7. Germline values: CDR1 SQVTM, CDR2 ANQGSEA. CDR3 DNA sequence: TGCAGCGTTGAAGATCTGAGGACAGGGCGCTCTGGAAACACCATATATTTT. This codes for CSVEDLRTGRSGNTIYF.

The V and J genes are TRBV6-6 and TRBJ2-1; unclear D gene. Germline assignment: CDR1 MNHNY and CDR2 SVGAGI (reference sequence). The ends were cut back, 6 bases at V and 5 bases at J, with 11 bases in the middle. This CDR3 comprises 13 residues. CDR3 region: CASSLGPHNEQFF. In nucleotides, the CDR3 is TGTGCCAGCAGCCTGGGTCCACACAATGAGCAGTTCTTC.

This clonotype has more than one count but fewer than ten. This rearrangement joins TRBV7-9 to TRBJ2-2, with unresolved D. CDR1 is SEHNR, CDR2 FQNEAQ, per germline (reference sequence). The CDR3 totals 15 residues. The V gene lost 5 bases and the J gene lost 5 bases, with 15 bases spanning the gap. This chain's CDR3 is CASSPSGPFTGELFF. DNA for the CDR3: TGTGCCAGCAGCCCATCGGGCCCTTTTACCGGGGAGCTGTTTTTT.

The chain uses TRBV18 and TRBJ1-1, with D possibly being TRBD1 (5 bases). Germline V gene data show CDR1 as KGHSH and CDR2 as LQKENI. Trimming took off 2 bases at V and 5 bases at J, with 18 bases between the two ends. This CDR3 has 16 amino acids. CDR3 loop: CASSPLDSLMSTEAFF. CDR3 nucleotide sequence: TGTGCCAGCTCACCATTAGACAGCTTAATGAGTACTGAAGCTTTCTTT. The full variable domain, its missing parts supplied by reference TRBV18 and TRBJ1-1, is NAGVMQNPRHLVRRRGQEARLRCSPMKGHSHVYWYRQLPEEGLKFMVYLQKENIIDESGMPKERFSAEFPKEGPSILRIQQVVRGDSAAYFCASSPLDSLMSTEAFFGQGTRLTVV.

This clonotype was detected a few times. This chain uses TRBV7-9 with TRBJ2-5; D is possibly TRBD2 (5 bases). The CDR3 contains 14 residues. Germline V gene lookup returns CDR1 SEHNR and CDR2 FQNEAQ (reference sequence). V dropped 7 bases and J dropped 3 bases, with 15 bases sitting between them. The CDR3 here is CASTPFSEKETQYF. The CDR3 bases are TGTGCCAGCACCCCATTTAGCGAGAAAGAGACCCAGTACTTC. The complete variable domain, with remaining parts taken from reference TRBV7-9 and TRBJ2-5, reads DTGVSQNPRHKITKRGQNVTFRCDPISEHNRLYWYRQTLGQGPEFLTYFQNEAQLEKSRLLSDRFSAERPKGSFSTLEIQRTEQGDSAMYLCASTPFSEKETQYFGPGTRLLVL.

This clonotype was counted at least ten times. The chain uses TRBV7-1 and TRBJ2-3; the D gene could be TRBD1 or TRBD2 (9 bases each). TRBV7-1 carries the ORF label, with uncertain function. V was clipped by 3 bases and J by 2 bases, with 33 bases between them. This CDR3 contains 22 residues. As DNA, the CDR3 is TGTGCCAGCAGCTCTATACAGGGGGCCCACCCTACCAGCGGGAGGCTCACAGATACGCAGTATTTT. Translation gives CASSSIQGAHPTSGRLTDTQYF.

The gene calls are TRBV7-3 and TRBJ2-1, with 11 bases fitting TRBD2. Germline-derived CDR1 and CDR2 are SGHTA and FQGTGA. Germline trimming cut 5 bases from V and 9 bases from J; bases unmatched to any gene: 9. The CDR3 contains 15 residues. DNA for the CDR3: TGTGCCAGCAGCGCCACTAGCGGGGGCGGGGTTGAGCAGTTCTTC. Amino acids: CASSATSGGGVEQFF.

The chain is built from TRBV18 and TRBJ1-1; D not resolved. The CDR3 sequence is 14 residues long. The V end was cut by 1 base, the J end by 1 base, with 7 bases between. Germline lookup yields CDR1 KGHSH and CDR2 LQKENI. CDR3 DNA sequence: TGTGCCAGCTCACCACTACGGGAGAACACTGAAGCTTTCTTT. Translating it yields CASSPLRENTEAFF.

The chain carries TRBV29-1 and TRBJ1-4; D might be TRBD1 (5 bases). Germline values: CDR1 SQVTM, CDR2 ANQGSEA. There are 13 residues in the CDR3. The germline V and J ends were trimmed by 3 bases and 3 bases, with 8 bases remaining between them. In DNA form, the CDR3 reads TGCAGCGTTGACCCGGGGGCTAATGAAAAACTGTTTTTT. Its translation is CSVDPGANEKLFF.

The V gene is TRBV6-5, the J gene TRBJ1-2, with no clear D. The V end lost 0 bases, the J end lost 4 bases, and 9 bases lay between the germline ends. This CDR3 region has 14 residues. Germline assignment: CDR1 MNHEY and CDR2 SVGAGI. The CDR3 protein is CASSYSAKVYGYTF. In DNA, the CDR3 is TGTGCCAGCAGTTACTCGGCCAAAGTCTATGGCTACACCTTC.

The rearrangement uses TRBV7-8 and TRBJ1-1; no firm D call. The V and J ends lost 2 bases and 2 bases respectively, with 12 bases between them. Germline V gene data show CDR1 as SGHVS and CDR2 as FQNEAQ. The CDR3 is 15 amino acids. In nucleotides, the CDR3 is TGTGCCAGCAGCTTACAGGTGATCTTTAACACTGAAGCTTTCTTT. Amino acids: CASSLQVIFNTEAFF.

There are a few counts of this clonotype. This chain links TRBV12-3 or TRBV12-4 with TRBJ1-4; no firm D call. V shed 8 bases and J shed 5 bases, with 12 bases lying between them. This CDR3 contains 13 residues. CDR3 sequence: CASRGPWNEKLFF. As DNA, the CDR3 is TGTGCCAGCCGCGGGCCCTGGAATGAAAAACTGTTTTTT.

This clonotype was counted a few times. V is TRBV12-3 or TRBV12-4 and J is TRBJ2-7; tentatively, D is TRBD2 (5 bases). V was pared by 3 bases and J by 3 bases, with 15 bases between. CDR3 length: 15 amino acids. As DNA, the CDR3 is TGTGCCAGCAGTTTTAAATCTGGGAGCCACTACGAGCAGTACTTC. Amino acids: CASSFKSGSHYEQYF.

This clonotype came up a few times. The gene calls are TRBV5-1 and TRBJ2-7; D call uncertain. Germline CDR1 and CDR2: SGHRS and YFSETQ. This CDR3 spans 11 amino acids. V lost 5 bases, J lost 3 bases, and 6 bases lay in between. The CDR3 DNA is TGCGCCAGCAGATCCGACTACGAGCAGTACTTC. Its protein is CASRSDYEQYF.

This clonotype turned up a few times. The rearrangement links TRBV20-1 to TRBJ2-7; D is unresolved. V was pared by 0 bases and J by 3 bases, with 9 bases between. The CDR3 spans 13 residues. Germline V gene data show CDR1 as DFQATT and CDR2 as SNEGSKA (reference sequence). CDR3 sequence (DNA): TGCAGTGCTAGAGATTTAGGCAGCTACGAGCAGTACTTC. Translation gives CSARDLGSYEQYF.

The chain has TRBV4-3 and TRBJ2-1; TRBD2 agrees at 8 bases. CDR3 size: 17 residues. Trimming took 4 bases from V and 5 from J; bases not matched to a gene: 13. From germline, CDR1 is LGHNA and CDR2 YSLEER. The CDR3 spells CASSPGLVGQWDNEQFF. CDR3 bases: TGCGCCAGCAGCCCGGGACTAGTAGGGCAATGGGACAATGAGCAGTTCTTC.